This T cell receptor (beta chain) was found in a study of T cell responses to AZD1222 COVID-19 vaccine. Study in general: Second-dose timings of about 4 or about 12 weeks were pooled.

With regard to this clone: Its antigen is as yet unknown.

V lost 5 bases to trimming and J lost 0 bases, with 23 bases between them. Germline lookup yields CDR1 SEHNR and CDR2 FQNEAQ (reference sequence). This CDR3 is built from 19 residues. Study-level points and caveats: It should be noted that donors were predominantly white British and more often female, and clonal diversity was possibly underestimated. All repertoire sampling was performed exclusively after the peak T cell response. Variant regions that are unmutated are reportedly the target of nearly half of spike-specific TCRs.

Data came from immunoSEQ multiplex PCR; TCRdb stores just in-frame clones and leaves some out. This table holds approximately 150,000 clones, more than 90% found once. V gene TRBV7-9 combines with J gene TRBJ2-1, with D perhaps being TRBD1 or TRBD2 (6 bases each). The source is an adult in good health. This material consisted of peripheral blood, taken on day 0 of AZD1222 vaccination. CDR3 DNA: TGTGCCAGCAGCCCCAATCCAGCAAGGGGGGAAGGCTCCTACAATGAGCAGTTCTTC. Its protein product is CASSPNPARGEGSYNEQFF.